This T cell receptor (beta chain) was obtained from a study of regulatory T cells in long-lasting Graves disease. Study-wide findings and caveats: Authors noted too few samples as a limitation.

Indicated time point: newly diagnosed GD, antithyroid drugs for less than 3 months. The TCR library used RNA extracted from PBMCs. This CDR3 contains 12 residues. Germline V gene sequence: CDR1 DFQATT, CDR2 SNEGSKA (reference sequence). The ends were cut back, 3 bases at V and 6 bases at J, with 11 bases in the middle. The table lists this clonotype with a few counts. Its cognate antigen is unknown. Researchers made TCR beta libraries by using iRepertoire HTBI primers and running Arm-PCR on CDR3 regions. MiXCR, applied by TCRdb to the multiplex PCR reads, yields one record per CDR3 protein. The sample includes roughly 440,000 distinct CDR3 sequences, about 15% of them seen just once. The same specimen was also included in a second study, on T cells in Graves' hyperthyroidism and ophthalmopathy. That report notes: Blood also contained most expanded thyroid clonotypes above 0.001.

The sequence derives from a woman aged 18-30 years with Graves disease. The specimen was peripheral blood mononuclear cells (PBMCs), collected at new diagnosis, from a patient treated with antithyroid drugs. The V call is TRBV20-1, the J call TRBJ1-1, with D unresolved. CDR3 region: CSASYSNSEAFF. CDR3 DNA: TGCAGTGCTAGTTACAGTAATTCTGAAGCTTTCTTT.